Below, 25 T cell receptor beta chains from the same sample are listed, as sequenced in a study of T cell repertoires in cytomegalovirus infection. TCRdb redid the calling of the reads with MiXCR, one entry per CDR3 protein. Of around 170,000 distinct CDR3 sequences listed, 17% are singletons. What was sequenced was CD8+ T cells from PBMCs. The receptors here all came from a human donor in good health (CMV status not recorded). Some clones in this sample may be carry-over from other donors' samples.

This clonotype was counted many times. V is TRBV11-2 and J is TRBJ2-1, with D perhaps assigned TRBD1 or TRBD2 (5 bases each). Trimming left V 0 bases short and J 7 bases short, with 10 bases between. The V gene's germline CDR1 is SGHAT and CDR2 FQNNGV. The CDR3 consists of 14 residues. The CDR3 region has the DNA TGTGCCAGCAGCTTAGACCGGTGGGGGAATGAGCAGTTCTTC. Protein product: CASSLDRWGNEQFF.

This clonotype was seen repeatedly, ten times or more. The rearrangement links TRBV7-9 to TRBJ1-2, with D hard to call. The CDR3 spans 12 residues. The germline V gene encodes CDR1 SEHNR and CDR2 FQNEAQ (reference sequence). V shed 5 bases and J shed 5 bases, with 9 bases lying between them. The CDR3 reads CASSPPEYGYTF. The CDR3 bases are TGTGCCAGCAGCCCACCGGAGTATGGCTACACCTTC.

This clonotype was detected a few times. This chain joins TRBV12-3 or TRBV12-4 and TRBJ2-5; the D call may be TRBD1 or TRBD2 (7 bases each). The CDR3 runs to 16 residues. Trimming left V 4 bases short and J 4 bases short, with 19 bases between. CDR3: CASSSIWEGAGETQYF. The DNA for the CDR3 is TGTGCCAGCAGTTCCATCTGGGAGGGGGCTGGAGAGACCCAGTACTTC.

The CDR3 bases are TGTGCCAGCAGTCAATTACAGGGGGACGAGCAGTACTTC. Translation: CASSQLQGDEQYF. The J gene is TRBJ2-7, the V gene TRBV28, with 8 bases that match TRBD1. This CDR3 has 13 residues. Per the germline V gene, CDR1 is MDHEN and CDR2 is SYDVKM. V trimming: 5 bases; J trimming: 5 bases; junction bases outside the gene matches: 5.

The chain recombines TRBV27 with TRBJ1-2; maybe TRBD1 (5 bases). Germline assignment: CDR1 MNHEY and CDR2 SMNVEV (reference sequence). The ends were cut back, 3 bases at V and 6 bases at J, with 17 bases in the middle. CDR3 size: 15 residues. The CDR3 spells CASSFRSGHSDGYTF. DNA of the CDR3: TGTGCCAGCAGTTTTCGGTCAGGGCATTCAGATGGCTACACCTTC.

This clonotype has at least ten counts. The rearrangement uses TRBV2 and TRBJ2-2; 10 nucleotides match TRBD2. This CDR3 spans 17 amino acids. The germline CDR1 and CDR2 sequences are SNHLY and FYNNEI. With V trimmed by 2 bases and J by 2 bases, 5 bases remained unmatched. The CDR3 DNA sequence: TGTGCCAGCAGTGAAAAACCTAGCGGGAGTAACACCGGGGAGCTGTTTTTT. This sequence encodes CASSEKPSGSNTGELFF.

This clonotype has ten or more counts. CDR3 amino acids: CASTYGRNEQFF. DNA of the CDR3: TGTGCCAGCACCTATGGACGGAATGAGCAGTTCTTC. The chain links TRBV7-8 to TRBJ2-1; D is ambiguous. The germline V gene has CDR1 SGHVS and CDR2 FQNEAQ. The CDR3 spans 12 residues. V was cut by 7 bases and J by 7 bases, with 11 bases left in between.

This clonotype was observed a handful of times. This chain uses TRBV7-2 with TRBJ2-7; 11 bases match TRBD2. The germline gives CDR1 SGHTA, CDR2 FQGNSA. The CDR3 runs to 17 residues. V lost 2 bases to trimming and J lost 3 bases; unmatched junction nucleotides: 9. The CDR3 bases are TGTGCCAGCAGCTTAAGCGGGGGGACTAGCGGATACTACGAGCAGTACTTC. Amino acids: CASSLSGGTSGYYEQYF. Drawing the rest from reference TRBV7-2 and TRBJ2-7, the complete variable domain is GAGVSQSPSNKVTEKGKDVELRCDPISGHTALYWYRQSLGQGLEFLIYFQGNSAPDKSGLPSDRFSAERTGGSVSTLTIQRTQQEDSAVYLCASSLSGGTSGYYEQYFGPGTRLTVT.

There are a few counts of this clonotype. The CDR3, as DNA: TGTGCCAGCGTCGGGACTCCGACAGGTAGAGGTTATGGCTACACCTTC. It yields the protein CASVGTPTGRGYGYTF. The chain is built from TRBV7-9 and TRBJ1-2; TRBD1 might be the D (6 bases). Trimming shortened V by 8 bases and J by 5 bases, and 24 bases separated the two germline ends. The germline gives CDR1 SEHNR, CDR2 FQNEAQ (reference sequence). The CDR3 has 16 residues.

V gene TRBV6-2 or TRBV6-3 combines with J gene TRBJ2-5, with TRBD1 matching 8 bases. V gave up 4 bases and J gave up 5 bases; unmatched junction bases: 12. This CDR3 is 16 amino acids long. CDR1 is MNHEY and CDR2 is SVGEGT in the germline V gene. The DNA of the CDR3 is TGTGCCAGCAGTTTAGAGGACAGGGAAGGCTTGGAGACCCAGTACTTC. Translating it yields CASSLEDREGLETQYF.

This clonotype was counted a few times. The V call is TRBV4-1, the J call TRBJ1-2; D call uncertain. The CDR3 totals 15 residues. The V gene's germline CDR1 is MGHRA and CDR2 YSYEKL. Trimming removed 1 base at V and 4 bases at J, with 13 bases between. Written as DNA, the CDR3 is TGCGCCAGCAGCCAAGGACGTGGAGAGGGCTATGGCTACACCTTC. It specifies CASSQGRGEGYGYTF.

This clonotype was counted between two and nine times. The genes are TRBV4-1 and TRBJ2-5; D possibly corresponds to TRBD1 (6 bases). Germline lookup yields CDR1 MGHRA and CDR2 YSYEKL. V shed 0 bases and J shed 1 base, with 15 bases lying between them. The CDR3 has 17 residues. CDR3 region: CASSQDGGQNFQETQYF. The CDR3 bases are TGCGCCAGCAGCCAAGATGGAGGACAGAATTTCCAAGAGACCCAGTACTTC.

V and J are TRBV7-9 and TRBJ2-1; tentatively, D is TRBD2 (5 bases). The CDR3 runs 15 residues. The V end lost 0 bases, the J end lost 4 bases, and 10 bases lay between the germline ends. Germline lookup yields CDR1 SEHNR and CDR2 FQNEAQ (reference sequence). For the CDR3, the DNA is TGTGCCAGCAGCTTAGCCGTACTAGATTACAATGAGCAGTTCTTC. Its translation is CASSLAVLDYNEQFF.

V is TRBV11-2 and J is TRBJ2-2; 11 bases map to TRBD1. The V gene's germline CDR1 is SGHAT and CDR2 FQNNGV. This CDR3 comprises 17 residues. V trimming: 3 bases; J trimming: 7 bases; junction bases outside the gene matches: 10. CDR3 sequence reads: CASSFIPRTGGNGELFF. The CDR3 coding sequence is TGTGCCAGCAGCTTCATTCCTCGGACAGGGGGCAACGGGGAGCTGTTTTTT. The whole variable domain, remainder taken from reference TRBV11-2 and TRBJ2-2, is EAGVAQSPRYKIIEKRQSVAFWCNPISGHATLYWYQQILGQGPKLLIQFQNNGVVDDSQLPKDRFSAERLKGVDSTLKIQPAKLEDSAVYLCASSFIPRTGGNGELFFGEGSRLTVL.

This clonotype was seen a handful of times. The CDR3, as DNA: TGTGCCAGCAGCTTAGTCGGGCCAACCGATGAGCAGTACTTC. Amino acid sequence: CASSLVGPTDEQYF. V usage is TRBV7-2 and J usage is TRBJ2-7; D remains unclear. Looked up from germline, CDR1 is SGHTA and CDR2 is FQGNSA. V gave up 1 base and J gave up 7 bases, with 14 bases separating them. The CDR3 has 14 residues.

This clonotype was observed many times. Here the CDR3 DNA reads TGTGCCAGCAGCCCCGACCCTAGGGCCCCAACTAATGAAAAACTGTTTTTT. Its translation is CASSPDPRAPTNEKLFF. The V call is TRBV7-2, the J call TRBJ1-4; D remains unclear. The V end was cut by 5 bases, the J end by 0 bases, with 16 bases between. The CDR3 runs 17 residues. CDR1 and CDR2 from the germline V gene are SGHTA and FQGNSA.

The chain's CDR3 is CASSYPPLRDRVVNVLTF. The CDR3 nucleotides are TGTGCCAGCAGTTACCCTCCCCTACGGGACAGGGTCGTCAACGTCCTGACTTTC. The chain has TRBV6-5 and TRBJ2-6; TRBD1 matches 9 bases. The J segment lost 9 bases and the V segment lost 2 bases, leaving 14 bases of the junction unmatched. Germline values: CDR1 MNHEY, CDR2 SVGAGI. This CDR3 is 18 amino acids long.

This chain connects TRBV4-1 to TRBJ2-7; no reliable D call. Germline loops: CDR1 MGHRA, CDR2 YSYEKL. V lost 0 bases and J 3 bases, leaving 12 bases between the germline ends. This CDR3 is built from 15 residues. The DNA for the CDR3 is TGCGCCAGCAGCCAAGAGATCAACACCCACTACGAGCAGTACTTC. It is translated as CASSQEINTHYEQYF.

V and J are TRBV2 and TRBJ2-1; no clear D gene. Germline V gives CDR1 SNHLY, CDR2 FYNNEI. V was pared by 7 bases and J by 1 base, with 8 bases between. The length of the CDR3 is 13 residues. Here the CDR3 reads CASTPESYNEQFF. The CDR3 DNA is TGTGCCAGCACCCCGGAGTCCTACAATGAGCAGTTCTTC.

This clonotype was detected only a few times. V is TRBV7-8 and J is TRBJ1-1; 7 bases fit TRBD1. The CDR3 is 14 residues long. V dropped 5 bases and J dropped 5; count of bases not matched to a gene: 8. Germline CDR1 and CDR2: SGHVS and FQNEAQ. CDR3 nucleotide sequence: TGTGCCAGCAGCCGTCGACAGGGTCGAACTGAAGCTTTCTTT. Encoded protein: CASSRRQGRTEAFF. Based on the CDR3 plus reference TRBV7-8 and TRBJ1-1, the full variable domain is GAGVSQSPRYKVAKRGQDVALRCDPISGHVSLFWYQQALGQGPEFLTYFQNEAQLDKSGLPSDRFFAERPEGSVSTLKIQRTQQEDSAVYLCASSRRQGRTEAFFGQGTRLTVV.

This clonotype was picked up a small number of times. The CDR3 region has the DNA TGTGCCAGCAGTTACTCACAGGGGGTAACTGAAGCTTTCTTT. Translation: CASSYSQGVTEAFF. The rearrangement links TRBV6-2 or TRBV6-3 to TRBJ1-1, with 8 bases that match TRBD1. J lost 5 bases, V lost 0 bases, and 2 bases had no gene match. This CDR3 is built from 14 residues. Germline CDR1 and CDR2: MNHEY and SVGEGT.

This clonotype was seen more than once but under ten times. The chain employs TRBV5-6 and TRBJ1-2; TRBD1 aligns across 7 bases. V lost 3 bases, J lost 5 bases, and 10 bases stayed unmatched. CDR1 is SGHDT, CDR2 YYEEEE, per germline. CDR3 length: 15 amino acids. The CDR3 loop reads CASSWRGTDSYGYTF. In nucleotides, the CDR3 is TGTGCCAGCAGCTGGAGGGGGACAGACTCTTATGGCTACACCTTC.

This clonotype was seen a handful of times. The chain links TRBV19 to TRBJ2-1, with D hard to call. The CDR3 contains 12 residues. The germline CDR1 and CDR2 sequences are LNHDA and SQIVND (reference sequence). The V end lost 0 bases, the J end lost 3 bases, and 0 bases lay between the germline ends. In DNA form, the CDR3 reads TGTGCCAGTAGTATAGACTACAATGAGCAGTTCTTC. This encodes CASSIDYNEQFF. The full variable domain, in which reference TRBV19 and TRBJ2-1 provide the parts outside the CDR3, is DGGITQSPKYLFRKEGQNVTLSCEQNLNHDAMYWYRQDPGQGLRLIYYSQIVNDFQKGDIAEGYSVSREKKESFPLTVTSAQKNPTAFYLCASSIDYNEQFFGPGTRLTVL.

V and J are TRBV12-3 or TRBV12-4 and TRBJ1-6; 7 bases are a match to TRBD1. V was clipped by 0 bases and J by 6 bases; unmatched bases: 2. The CDR3 totals 15 residues. CDR3 in DNA: TGTGCCAGCAGTTTAGCAGGGGGCATTAATTCACCCCTCCACTTT. It codes for CASSLAGGINSPLHF.

This clonotype was observed a few times. The chain has TRBV12-3 or TRBV12-4 and TRBJ1-1; no reliable D call. The CDR3 covers 12 residues. V shed 3 bases and J shed 4 bases, with 6 bases lying between them. The CDR3 here is CASSFGSTEAFF. The CDR3 nucleotides read TGTGCCAGCAGTTTCGGTAGCACTGAAGCTTTCTTT.